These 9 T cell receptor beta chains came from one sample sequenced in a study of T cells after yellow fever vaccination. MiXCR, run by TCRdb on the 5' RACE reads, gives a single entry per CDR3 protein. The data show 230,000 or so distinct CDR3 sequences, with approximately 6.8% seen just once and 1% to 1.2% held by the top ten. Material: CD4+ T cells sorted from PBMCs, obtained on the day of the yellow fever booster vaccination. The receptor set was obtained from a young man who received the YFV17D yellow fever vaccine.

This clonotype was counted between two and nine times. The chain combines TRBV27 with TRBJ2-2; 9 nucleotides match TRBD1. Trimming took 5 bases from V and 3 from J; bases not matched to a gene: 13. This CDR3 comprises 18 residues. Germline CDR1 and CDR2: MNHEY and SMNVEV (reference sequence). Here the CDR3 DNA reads TGTGCCAGCAGTCCCGGGACAGGGCAAAATATTGACACCGGGGAGCTGTTTTTT. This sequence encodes CASSPGTGQNIDTGELFF.

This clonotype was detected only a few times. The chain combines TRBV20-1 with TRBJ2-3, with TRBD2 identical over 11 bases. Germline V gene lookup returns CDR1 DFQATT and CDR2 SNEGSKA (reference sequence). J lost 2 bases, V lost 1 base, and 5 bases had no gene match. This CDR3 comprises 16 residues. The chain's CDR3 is CSARVPGLAVTDTQYF. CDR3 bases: TGCAGTGCTAGAGTTCCGGGACTAGCGGTCACAGATACGCAGTATTTT.

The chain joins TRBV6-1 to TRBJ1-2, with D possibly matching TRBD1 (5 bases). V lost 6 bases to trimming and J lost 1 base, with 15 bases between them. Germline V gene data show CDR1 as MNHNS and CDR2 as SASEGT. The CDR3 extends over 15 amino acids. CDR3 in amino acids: CASRDVGAFNYGYTF. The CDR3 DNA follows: TGTGCCAGCAGGGATGTTGGGGCATTTAACTATGGCTACACCTTC.

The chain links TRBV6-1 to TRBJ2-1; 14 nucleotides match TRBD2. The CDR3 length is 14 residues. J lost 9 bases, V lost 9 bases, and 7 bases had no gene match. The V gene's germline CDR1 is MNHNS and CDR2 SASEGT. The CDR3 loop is CASRGLAGVFEQFF. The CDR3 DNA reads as TGTGCCAGTAGGGGACTAGCGGGAGTGTTTGAGCAGTTCTTC.

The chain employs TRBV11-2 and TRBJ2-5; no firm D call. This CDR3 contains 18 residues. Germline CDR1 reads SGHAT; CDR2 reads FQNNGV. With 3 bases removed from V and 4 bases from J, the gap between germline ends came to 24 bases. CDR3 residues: CASSLHFGVGINRETQYF. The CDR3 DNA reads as TGTGCCAGCAGCTTGCATTTTGGTGTGGGGATAAATCGAGAGACCCAGTACTTC.

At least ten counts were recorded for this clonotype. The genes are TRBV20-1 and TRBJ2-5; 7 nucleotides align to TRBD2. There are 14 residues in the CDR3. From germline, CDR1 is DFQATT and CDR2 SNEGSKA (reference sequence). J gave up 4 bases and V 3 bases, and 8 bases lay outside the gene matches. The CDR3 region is CSASGGGGRETQYF. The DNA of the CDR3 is TGCAGTGCTAGCGGTGGGGGGGGGAGAGAGACCCAGTACTTC.

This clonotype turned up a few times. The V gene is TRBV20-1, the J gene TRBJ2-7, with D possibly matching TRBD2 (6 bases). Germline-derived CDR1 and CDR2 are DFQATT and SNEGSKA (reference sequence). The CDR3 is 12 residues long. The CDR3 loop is CSVELADYEQYF. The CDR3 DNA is TGCAGCGTCGAATTAGCGGACTACGAGCAGTACTTC.

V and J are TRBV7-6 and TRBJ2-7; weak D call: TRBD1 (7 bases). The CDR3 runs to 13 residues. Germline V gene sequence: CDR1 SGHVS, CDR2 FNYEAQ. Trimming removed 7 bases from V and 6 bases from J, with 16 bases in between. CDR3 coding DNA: TGTGCCAGCAACCAGGGGGGTCAGTCCGAGCAGTACTTC. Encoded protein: CASNQGGQSEQYF.

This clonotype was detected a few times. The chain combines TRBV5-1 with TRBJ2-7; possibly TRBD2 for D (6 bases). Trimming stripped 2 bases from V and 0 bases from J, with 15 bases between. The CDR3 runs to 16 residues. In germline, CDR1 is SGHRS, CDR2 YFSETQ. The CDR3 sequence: CASSFVPEGTSYEQYF. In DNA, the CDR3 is TGCGCCAGCAGCTTTGTCCCGGAGGGGACCTCCTACGAGCAGTACTTC.